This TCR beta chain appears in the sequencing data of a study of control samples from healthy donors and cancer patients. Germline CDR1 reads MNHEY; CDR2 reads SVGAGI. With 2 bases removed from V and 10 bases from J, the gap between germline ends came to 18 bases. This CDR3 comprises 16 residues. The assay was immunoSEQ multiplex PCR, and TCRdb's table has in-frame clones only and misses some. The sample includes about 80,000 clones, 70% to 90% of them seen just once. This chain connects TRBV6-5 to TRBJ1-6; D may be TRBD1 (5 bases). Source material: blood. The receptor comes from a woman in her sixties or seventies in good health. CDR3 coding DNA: TGTGCCAGCAGTTACGTCGGGACCGCTTTTAGGTCACCCCTCCACTTT. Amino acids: CASSYVGTAFRSPLHF.